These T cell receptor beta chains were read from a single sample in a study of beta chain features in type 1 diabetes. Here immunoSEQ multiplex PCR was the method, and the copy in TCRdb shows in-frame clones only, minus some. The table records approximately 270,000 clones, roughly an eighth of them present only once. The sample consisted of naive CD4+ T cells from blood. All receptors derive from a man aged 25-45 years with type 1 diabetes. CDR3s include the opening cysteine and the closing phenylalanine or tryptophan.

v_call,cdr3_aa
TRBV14,CASSHLSQETQYF
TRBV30,CAWSEQLGRNQPQHF
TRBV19,CASTNIPGTGENNEQFF
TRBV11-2,CASSLSGGTAGELFF
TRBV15,CATSRDGGNYGYTF
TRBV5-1,CASSSGQGTLIGYTF
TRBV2,CASSRTGNNYEQYF
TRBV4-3,CASSPRSTSGSNNEQFF
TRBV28,CASSRIGTVVGSEQYF
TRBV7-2,CASSRTGDSNYGYTF
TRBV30,CAWSGGNNQPQHF
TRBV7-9,CASSLGQGLYGYTF
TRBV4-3,CASSRGTPLSGEKLFF
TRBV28,CASSLTATNEKLFF
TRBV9,CASSVAPDRYNEQFF
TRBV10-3,CAISDVAGNEQYF
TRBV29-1,CSETTGTEAFF
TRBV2,CASSLFSSGISYEQYF
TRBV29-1,CSVGQAGETQYF
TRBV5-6,CASSIRDRTYEQYF
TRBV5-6,CASSGTGTLNYEQYF
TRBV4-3,CASSQEQRSQQFF
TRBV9,CASSATTPPLGLAKSSYEQYF
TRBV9,CASSGTSGGYEQYF
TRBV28,CASNVPGDRVTGELFF
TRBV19,CASSGQTQETQYF
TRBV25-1,CASSLWQGEETQYF
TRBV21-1,CASSLYSFVGQATNEQFF
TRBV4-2,CASSPLGARAYNEQFF
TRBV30,CAWSTNYEQYF
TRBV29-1,CSVKDGINQPQHF
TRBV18,CASSYDWNEQYF
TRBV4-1,CASSQGWTGKTGELFF
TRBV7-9,CASSLPGYTEAFF
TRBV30,CAWSGGAGKETQYF
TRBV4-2,CASSPGQGTYEQYF
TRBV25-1,CASSPRNQWNEQFF
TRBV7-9,CASSLGTPGGETQYF
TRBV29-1,CSASRQGGYGYTF
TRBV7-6,CASSFMSSGYTF
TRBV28,CASSPTGGTGWRQYF
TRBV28,CASSFYAGTGQQETQYF
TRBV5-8,CASSSGYGYTF
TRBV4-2,CASSQLFRGPSAYEQYF
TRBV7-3,CASSPNTGTGWGNEQFF
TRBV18,CASTGQGDEKLFF
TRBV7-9,CASSLGRETQYF
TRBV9,CASSVDGRANEQFF
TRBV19,CASSMDTSNQPQHF
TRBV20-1,CSVSRGNEQFF
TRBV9,CASSVAGRRSYNEQFF
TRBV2,CASSLYNEQFF
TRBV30,CAWALGLEGQYF
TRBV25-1,CASSGGTGATNEKLFF
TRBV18,CASSPLGPNTEAFF